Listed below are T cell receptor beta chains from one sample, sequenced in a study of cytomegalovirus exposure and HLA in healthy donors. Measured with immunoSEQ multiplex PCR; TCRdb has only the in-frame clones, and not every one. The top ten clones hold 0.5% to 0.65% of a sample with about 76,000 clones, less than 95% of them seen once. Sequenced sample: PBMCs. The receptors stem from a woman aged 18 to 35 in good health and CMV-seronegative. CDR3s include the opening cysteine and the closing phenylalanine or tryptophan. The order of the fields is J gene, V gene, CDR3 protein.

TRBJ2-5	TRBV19	CATHEGGPRVTQYF
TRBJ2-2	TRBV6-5	CASSYWKGALAGELFF
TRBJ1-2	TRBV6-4	CASSGQPSFYGYTF
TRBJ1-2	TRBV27	CASSFQGTGGYTF
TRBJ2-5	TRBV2	CATQNPGAQETQYF
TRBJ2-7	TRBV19	CASSIASGGTTYEQYF
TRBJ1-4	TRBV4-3	CASSQDPGTGHEKLFF
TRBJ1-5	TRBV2	CASSEVDRGQPQHF
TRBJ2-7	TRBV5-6	CASSLGRSLYEQYF
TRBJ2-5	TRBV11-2	CASRPRRGAQETQYF
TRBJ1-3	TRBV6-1	CASTRRGLNTIYF
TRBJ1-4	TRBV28	CASSSGQGNEKLFF